The source of this T cell receptor beta chain is a study of Graves' ophthalmopathy and Graves' hyperthyroidism. As the template, RNA transcripts were used to amplify TCR beta CDR3 regions. Scientists carried out first-round RT-PCR using HTBI primers and then a second-round multiplex PCR. Each CDR3 protein is one row after TCRdb ran MiXCR on the multiplex PCR reads. The sample includes around 670,000 distinct CDR3 sequences, 40% of them seen just once. Ophthalmopathy cases showed moderate-to-severe activity, scoring CAS ≥3 and NOSPECS ≥4, with duration under 3 months. This clonotype was observed many times. The sample was peripheral blood. This TCR was sampled from an adult man with Graves' ophthalmopathy.

CDR3 DNA: TGTGCCACCCTGGGCCCCAAACTCTCCACCTACGAGCAGTACTTC. Translated, it gives CATLGPKLSTYEQYF. The rearrangement uses TRBV10-3 and TRBJ2-7; no firm D call. Trimming pared 10 bases from V and 2 bases from J, leaving 21 bases between. Germline V lookup: CDR1 ENHRY, CDR2 SYGVKD. The CDR3 is 15 amino acids.